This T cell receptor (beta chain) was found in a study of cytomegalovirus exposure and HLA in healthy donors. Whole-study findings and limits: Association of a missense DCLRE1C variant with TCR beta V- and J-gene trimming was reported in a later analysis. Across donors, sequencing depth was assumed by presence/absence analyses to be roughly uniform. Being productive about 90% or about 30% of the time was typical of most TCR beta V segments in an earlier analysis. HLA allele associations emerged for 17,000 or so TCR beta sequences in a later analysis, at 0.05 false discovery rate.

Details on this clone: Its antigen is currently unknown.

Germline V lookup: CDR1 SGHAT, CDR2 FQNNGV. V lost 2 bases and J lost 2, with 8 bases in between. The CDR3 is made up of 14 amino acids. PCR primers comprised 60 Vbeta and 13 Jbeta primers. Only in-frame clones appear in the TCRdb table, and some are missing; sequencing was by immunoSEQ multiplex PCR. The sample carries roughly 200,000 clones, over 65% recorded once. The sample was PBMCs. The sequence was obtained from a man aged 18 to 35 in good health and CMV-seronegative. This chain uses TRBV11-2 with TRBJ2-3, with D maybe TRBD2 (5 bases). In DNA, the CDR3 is TGTGCCAGCAGCTTAACAGACTACACAGATACGCAGTATTTT. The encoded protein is CASSLTDYTDTQYF. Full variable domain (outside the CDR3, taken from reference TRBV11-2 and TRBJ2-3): EAGVAQSPRYKIIEKRQSVAFWCNPISGHATLYWYQQILGQGPKLLIQFQNNGVVDDSQLPKDRFSAERLKGVDSTLKIQPAKLEDSAVYLCASSLTDYTDTQYFGPGTRLTVL.